Following are 22 T cell receptor beta chains from one sample sequenced in a study of TIL therapy for anti-PD-1-resistant metastatic lung cancer. This was the immunoSEQ v3 assay. The table came from immunoSEQ multiplex PCR; TCRdb's copy has only in-frame clones and leaves some out. The sample yields 55,000 to 65,000 clones, around 70% seen once. As to time point: pre-treatment sample, taken before nivolumab and TIL therapy. Sequenced material: blood, taken at baseline. The source is a person aged 25-85 years with non-small cell lung cancer.

The chain has TRBV28 and TRBJ2-7; no firm D call. This CDR3 has 14 amino acids. The V end was cut by 5 bases, the J end by 1 base, with 12 bases between. Germline-derived CDR1 and CDR2 are MDHEN and SYDVKM. The CDR3 DNA reads TGTGCCAGCAGTGCCCAGGTTCAGTCCTACGAGCAGTACTTC. This translates into CASSAQVQSYEQYF. Based on the CDR3 plus reference TRBV28 and TRBJ2-7, the full variable domain is DVKVTQSSRYLVKRTGEKVFLECVQDMDHENMFWYRQDPGLGLRLIYFSYDVKMKEKGDIPEGYSVSREKKERFSLILESASTNQTSMYLCASSAQVQSYEQYFGPGTRLTVT.

The gene calls are TRBV10-1 and TRBJ1-5; D is unresolved. Trimming took 4 bases from V and 6 from J, leaving 10 bases between them. The germline CDR1 and CDR2 sequences are WNHNN and SYGVQD (reference sequence). The CDR3 is 13 amino acids. The CDR3 bases are TGCGCCAGCAGTGCGGGGTTCAGTCAGCCCCAGCATTTT. Translating gives CASSAGFSQPQHF.

The chain links TRBV29-1 to TRBJ2-7; 7 nucleotides align to TRBD1. The CDR3 spans 13 residues. The V gene end was trimmed by 5 bases and the J gene end by 2 bases; junction bases not matched to a gene: 6. Looked up from germline, CDR1 is SQVTM and CDR2 is ANQGSEA. CDR3 DNA: TGCAGCGTTCGGACAGGTATGACCTACGAGCAGTACTTC. This gives the protein CSVRTGMTYEQYF.

CDR3 sequence reads: CASSLWVGQGAYNEQFF. For the CDR3, the DNA is TGTGCCAGCAGTTTATGGGTGGGACAGGGGGCCTACAATGAGCAGTTCTTC. The chain uses TRBV27 and TRBJ2-1; 11 bases are shared with TRBD1. The CDR3 has 17 amino acids. The V gene end was trimmed by 1 base and the J gene end by 2 bases; junction bases not matched to a gene: 4. The germline gives CDR1 MNHEY, CDR2 SMNVEV (reference sequence).

The chain employs TRBV7-2 and TRBJ2-3; 11 bases fit TRBD1. CDR1 and CDR2 from the germline V gene are SGHTA and FQGNSA. Trimming at V came to 5 bases and at J to 6 bases, leaving 10 bases not matched to a gene. The CDR3 has 16 residues. CDR3 amino acids: CASSAIPGQGEDTQYF. The CDR3 coding sequence is TGTGCCAGCAGCGCCATCCCGGGACAGGGGGAGGATACGCAGTATTTT.

This chain joins TRBV11-2 and TRBJ2-1, with 9 bases aligning to TRBD2. The CDR3 is 16 amino acids. Losses at the gene ends were 1 base for V and 9 bases for J; bases not matched to a gene: 10. CDR1 is SGHAT and CDR2 is FQNNGV in the germline V gene. CDR3 loop: CASSLVLAGPEGEQFF. The CDR3 bases are TGTGCCAGCAGCTTAGTCCTAGCGGGACCGGAGGGTGAGCAGTTCTTC.

The rearrangement uses TRBV5-1 and TRBJ2-7; 13 nucleotides agree with TRBD2. CDR1 and CDR2 (germline): SGHRS, YFSETQ. This CDR3 region has 15 residues. Unmatched junction bases numbered 7, after V lost 4 bases and J lost 6 bases. CDR3 nucleotide sequence: TGCGCCAGCAGCAGGGGGACTAGCGGGGTTAGCGAGCAGTACTTC. This translates into CASSRGTSGVSEQYF.

This clone was found a few times. J is TRBJ1-1 and V is TRBV7-2; 9 nucleotides align to TRBD1. The J segment lost 5 bases and the V segment lost 3 bases, leaving 7 bases of the junction unmatched. Germline V gives CDR1 SGHTA, CDR2 FQGNSA. CDR3 length: 15 residues. The CDR3 loop reads CASSLGQGLGTEAFF. In DNA, the CDR3 is TGTGCCAGCAGCTTGGGACAGGGTCTTGGGACTGAAGCTTTCTTT.

The chain recombines TRBV1 with TRBJ2-3; the listed D gene, TRBD2, was not tested against the DNA. TRBV1 is a pseudogene segment. The CDR3 runs to 16 residues. CDR3 sequence: CTSSFQRGAGTDTQYF. The CDR3 DNA is TGCACCAGCAGCTTCCAGCGGGGGGCTGGCACAGATACGCAGTATTTT.

On this clone: The same CDR3 also results from other DNA sequences found in this sample. The chain links TRBV9 to TRBJ2-5, with TRBD1 as a possible D gene (5 bases). CDR1 and CDR2 from the germline V gene are SGDLS and YYNGEE. The CDR3 has 13 residues. With 0 bases removed from V and 2 bases from J, the gap between germline ends came to 5 bases. CDR3 nucleotide sequence: TGTGCCAGCAGCGTAGGACAGCAAGAGACCCAGTACTTC. Translating gives CASSVGQQETQYF. Combining the CDR3 with reference TRBV9 and TRBJ2-5 gives the whole variable domain DSGVTQTPKHLITATGQRVTLRCSPRSGDLSVYWYQQSLDQGLQFLIQYYNGEERAKGNILERFSAQQFPDLHSELNLSSLELGDSALYFCASSVGQQETQYFGPGTRLLVL.

In this sample, this clone turned up a few times. This chain links TRBV29-1 with TRBJ1-3; perhaps TRBD1 as D (6 bases). The CDR3 is made up of 12 amino acids. Germline CDR1 and CDR2: SQVTM and ANQGSEA. V lost 6 bases, J lost 3 bases, and 9 bases lay in between. CDR3 nucleotide sequence: TGCAGCGTCTACAGGGATGGAAACACCATATATTTT. It encodes CSVYRDGNTIYF.

The chain recombines TRBV5-1 with TRBJ2-5; no reliable D call. CDR3 size: 13 residues. The V gene's germline CDR1 is SGHRS and CDR2 YFSETQ. Trimming left V 0 bases short and J 5 bases short, with 8 bases between. This CDR3 is CASSLVLAETQYF. CDR3 nucleotides: TGCGCCAGCAGCTTGGTCTTGGCCGAGACCCAGTACTTC.

This clone was detected only once. V usage is TRBV6-5 and J usage is TRBJ1-2; 8 bases agree with TRBD1. The CDR3 spans 15 residues. Germline trimming cut 9 bases from V and 3 bases from J; bases unmatched to any gene: 12. In germline, CDR1 is MNHEY, CDR2 SVGAGI. CDR3 bases: TGTGCCAGTCTGCCTTTTACAGGGGGGGACTATGGCTACACCTTC. It encodes CASLPFTGGDYGYTF.

V and J are TRBV19 and TRBJ2-2, with 8 nucleotides matching TRBD1. J gave up 6 bases and V 3 bases, and 3 bases lay outside the gene matches. The CDR3 has 14 residues. CDR1 is LNHDA, CDR2 SQIVND, per germline (reference sequence). The CDR3 protein is CASSIGQGAGELFF. The DNA of the CDR3 is TGTGCCAGTAGTATCGGACAGGGCGCCGGGGAGCTGTTTTTT.

This chain connects TRBV29-1 to TRBJ1-3, with D perhaps matching TRBD1 (5 bases). Trimming removed 6 bases from V and 0 bases from J, with 12 bases in between. There are 14 residues in the CDR3. Germline V lookup: CDR1 SQVTM, CDR2 ANQGSEA. This chain's CDR3 is CSVDDRASGNTIYF. The CDR3 coding sequence is TGCAGCGTAGACGACAGAGCCTCTGGAAACACCATATATTTT.

This clone was recorded a few times. The V call is TRBV11-2, the J call TRBJ2-7; 7 bases agree with TRBD1. Losses at the gene ends were 8 bases for V and 4 bases for J; bases not matched to a gene: 8. The length of the CDR3 is 13 residues. Germline V gives CDR1 SGHAT, CDR2 FQNNGV. The CDR3 sequence: CASRETGRYEQYF. CDR3 coding DNA: TGTGCCAGCCGTGAGACAGGGCGGTACGAGCAGTACTTC.

J is TRBJ2-3 and V is TRBV30; a possible D gene is TRBD2 (6 bases). CDR1 GTSNPN and CDR2 SVGIG come from the germline V gene (reference sequence). The ends were cut back, 0 bases at V and 3 bases at J, with 16 bases in the middle. This CDR3 has 16 residues. CDR3 region: CAWSVGTSQVTDTQYF. The CDR3 bases are TGTGCCTGGAGTGTTGGGACTTCTCAAGTAACAGATACGCAGTATTTT.

CDR3 in DNA: TGCAGCGTTGGGTCCTACAATGAGCAGTTCTTC. Residues: CSVGSYNEQFF. The rearrangement links TRBV29-1 to TRBJ2-1; D ambiguous. CDR3 size: 11 residues. The ends were cut back, 4 bases at V and 1 base at J, with 2 bases in the middle. Germline V CDR1 and CDR2: SQVTM, ANQGSEA.

This chain connects TRBV29-1 to TRBJ1-5; TRBD1 might be the D (6 bases). Germline V gene lookup returns CDR1 SQVTM and CDR2 ANQGSEA. This CDR3 region has 18 residues. The CDR3 DNA reads TGCAGACAGGGAAAGGATCCCCGGGTCCTTTATAGCAATCAGCCCCAGCATTTT. Amino acids: CRQGKDPRVLYSNQPQHF. Looking up the rest from reference TRBV29-1 and TRBJ1-5 gives the full variable domain: SAVISQKPSRDICQRGTSLTIQCQVDSQVTMMFWYRQQPGQSLTLIATANQGSEATYESGFVIDKFPISRPNLTFSTLTVSNMSPEDSSIYLCRQGKDPRVLYSNQPQHFGDGTRLSIL.

This chain links TRBV4-1 with TRBJ1-5, with 9 bases lining up with TRBD1. The CDR3 has 16 residues. Germline CDR1 and CDR2: MGHRA and YSYEKL. The ends lost 4 bases at V and 2 bases at J; junction bases unmatched: 6. The CDR3 here is CASSLYRDRGNQPQHF. The CDR3, as DNA: TGCGCCAGCAGCCTTTACCGGGACAGGGGCAATCAGCCCCAGCATTTT.

The chain combines TRBV7-2 with TRBJ2-3; D is undetermined. The CDR3 covers 17 residues. Trimming removed 2 bases at V and 2 bases at J, with 17 bases between. From germline, CDR1 is SGHTA and CDR2 FQGNSA. CDR3 in amino acids: CASSLLGSVVSTDTQYF. The DNA for the CDR3 is TGTGCCAGCAGCTTACTCGGTTCGGTAGTATCCACAGATACGCAGTATTTT.

V usage is TRBV7-9 and J usage is TRBJ2-5, with D tentatively TRBD2 (6 bases). In germline, CDR1 is SEHNR, CDR2 FQNEAQ (reference sequence). V dropped 7 bases and J dropped 5 bases, with 14 bases sitting between them. This CDR3 contains 13 residues. The CDR3 region has the DNA TGTGCCAGCACCCCCCTAGCGTATGAGACCCAGTACTTC. Translating it yields CASTPLAYETQYF.